The 5 T cell receptor beta chains in this list originate from one sample, sequenced in a study of cytomegalovirus exposure and HLA in healthy donors. 13 Jbeta primers and 60 Vbeta primers were used for the PCR. Generated by immunoSEQ multiplex PCR, the TCRdb table keeps only in-frame clones and is missing some. The sample has around 220,000 clones, roughly 79% seen once. Sequencing was performed on PBMCs. Receptor source: a man aged 18 to 29 in good health and CMV-seronegative.

The genes are TRBV6-5 and TRBJ2-1; TRBD2 matches 13 bases. The junction had 8 bases not matched to a gene; V was cut back by 8 bases and J by 10 bases. Germline-derived CDR1 and CDR2 are MNHEY and SVGAGI. This CDR3 is built from 14 residues. The CDR3 nucleotides read TGTGCCAGCCGAACGCCGGGACTAGCGGGAGAGCAGTTCTTC. Amino acids: CASRTPGLAGEQFF.

The chain's CDR3 is CAWRGGGPDIQYF. DNA of the CDR3: TGTGCCTGGAGAGGGGGGGGGCCGGACATTCAGTACTTC. The chain couples TRBV30 to TRBJ2-4; tentatively, D is TRBD2 (7 bases). Trimming left V 3 bases short and J 8 bases short, with 14 bases between. The germline gives CDR1 GTSNPN, CDR2 SVGIG (reference sequence). The length of the CDR3 is 13 residues.

This clone was observed a single time. CDR3 amino acids: CASSFRGHNQPQHF. The CDR3, as DNA: TGTGCCAGCAGTTTCAGGGGGCACAATCAGCCCCAGCATTTT. This rearrangement joins TRBV28 to TRBJ1-5, with 8 bases fitting TRBD1. From germline, CDR1 is MDHEN and CDR2 SYDVKM. This CDR3 comprises 14 residues. Trimming removed 3 bases from V and 3 bases from J; junction bases left unmatched: 1.

The rearrangement uses TRBV2 and TRBJ2-5; D perhaps matches TRBD2 (5 bases). Per germline, CDR1 SNHLY and CDR2 FYNNEI. The CDR3 extends over 13 amino acids. Deletions cut 6 bases from V and 2 bases from J, with 10 bases between. The CDR3 protein is CASRADWQETQYF. CDR3 nucleotides: TGTGCCAGCAGGGCGGACTGGCAAGAGACCCAGTACTTC.

The chain has TRBV29-1 and TRBJ2-7; D might be TRBD1 (5 bases). Germline CDR1 SQVTM, CDR2 ANQGSEA. This CDR3 region has 13 residues. Trimming took 2 bases from V and 3 from J, leaving 11 bases between them. For the CDR3, the DNA is TGCAGCGTTGAAATTGGGGCTGGCTACGAGCAGTACTTC. Translation: CSVEIGAGYEQYF.